The sequence of this T cell receptor (beta chain) was determined in a study of T cells in Graves' hyperthyroidism and ophthalmopathy. Study conclusions and caveats: Most expanded thyroid clonotypes above 0.001 also appeared in blood.

Hyperthyroidism in the patients, aged 18 to 65, was newly diagnosed and under 2 months in duration. Researchers barred patients who had uncontrolled infection, other autoimmune disease, pregnancy or lactation. PBMCs stemmed from less than 13 ml fresh peripheral blood. This clonotype was observed at least ten times. Its antigen is as yet unknown. RNA transcripts were the template for amplifying TCR beta CDR3 regions. First-round RT-PCR of the TCR CDR3 relied on the HTBI primer set. TCRdb reprocessed the multiplex PCR reads via MiXCR and lists one record per CDR3 protein. The data contain about 560,000 distinct CDR3 sequences, 16% of them singletons. The V and J ends lost 4 bases and 4 bases respectively, with 17 bases between them. The CDR3 contains 15 residues. Germline V CDR1 and CDR2: DFQATT, SNEGSKA (reference sequence).

Sequences were obtained from blood. This chain connects TRBV20-1 to TRBJ2-1; D perhaps matches TRBD2 (5 bases). The clonotype originates from a woman aged 18-30 years with Graves' hyperthyroidism. DNA of the CDR3: TGCAGTGCTATTGGCGGGTTGACCGTTTACAATGAGCAGTTCTTC. Its protein product is CSAIGGLTVYNEQFF.